One and the same sample provided the 6 T cell receptor beta chains below, sequenced in a study of cytomegalovirus exposure and HLA in healthy donors. The PCR was carried out with 60 Vbeta primers and 13 Jbeta primers. Sequencing was performed with immunoSEQ multiplex PCR; in TCRdb, only in-frame clones are kept and a portion is missing. The sample consists of 150,000 or so clones, around 84% of them appearing once. The sample comprised PBMCs. These receptors were taken from a man aged 18 to 35 in good health and CMV-seronegative.

This sequence joins TRBV4-1 and TRBJ2-7; TRBD1 is a possible D gene (6 bases). Germline CDR1 and CDR2: MGHRA and YSYEKL. V lost 4 bases, J lost 2 bases, and 12 bases lay in between. This CDR3 contains 14 residues. CDR3 bases: TGCGCCAGCAGCCCACGGGACACACCCTACGAGCAGTACTTC. It yields the protein CASSPRDTPYEQYF.

The chain employs TRBV5-6 and TRBJ2-7, with TRBD1 as a possible D gene (5 bases). Trimming removed 1 base from V and 2 bases from J, with 10 bases in between. CDR3 length: 14 residues. The germline gives CDR1 SGHDT, CDR2 YYEEEE. The CDR3, as DNA: TGTGCCAGCAGCTTGTTGGACACTCCCTACGAGCAGTACTTC. It specifies CASSLLDTPYEQYF. Using reference TRBV5-6 and TRBJ2-7 for the parts outside the CDR3, the full variable domain is DAGVTQSPTHLIKTRGQQVTLRCSPKSGHDTVSWYQQALGQGPQFIFQYYEEEERQRGNFPDRFSGHQFPNYSSELNVNALLLGDSALYLCASSLLDTPYEQYFGPGTRLTVT.

In DNA form, the CDR3 reads TGTGCCAGCAGGGGGGGGTACTATGGCTACACCTTC. Residues: CASRGGYYGYTF. The chain uses TRBV28 and TRBJ1-2; perhaps TRBD1 as D (5 bases). CDR1 is MDHEN, CDR2 SYDVKM, per germline. This CDR3 contains 12 residues. V was clipped by 6 bases and J by 3 bases, with 8 bases between them.

CDR3 bases: TGTGCCAGTAGTCTCCGGGGGAGCACAGATACGCAGTATTTT. Translation gives CASSLRGSTDTQYF. V gene TRBV19 combines with J gene TRBJ2-3; D perhaps matches TRBD2 (6 bases). CDR3 length: 14 amino acids. The ends were cut back, 5 bases at V and 0 bases at J, with 9 bases in the middle. The germline V gene encodes CDR1 LNHDA and CDR2 SQIVND (reference sequence).

V is TRBV4-3 and J is TRBJ2-1; 9 bases align to TRBD2. After removal of 1 base from V and 4 bases from J, the junction contained 5 bases not matched to a gene. This CDR3 spans 16 amino acids. Germline loops: CDR1 LGHNA, CDR2 YSLEER. The CDR3 nucleotides read TGCGCCAGCAGCCAAGGACTAGCGGAGGGTTACAATGAGCAGTTCTTC. Translation: CASSQGLAEGYNEQFF.

The genes are TRBV28 and TRBJ1-2; 8 positions agree with TRBD1. Germline lookup yields CDR1 MDHEN and CDR2 SYDVKM. V shed 4 bases, J shed 4 bases, and the junction held 5 bases outside the gene matches. This CDR3 has 14 residues. This chain's CDR3 is CASSSDRGGYGYTF. CDR3 DNA: TGTGCCAGCAGTTCCGACAGGGGTGGCTATGGCTACACCTTC.